Below, 29 T cell receptor beta chains from the same sample are listed, as sequenced in a study of blood T cell repertoires in COVID-19. Data came from immunoSEQ multiplex PCR; TCRdb stores just in-frame clones and leaves some out. Of approximately 150,000 clones listed, about 85% were seen once; the top ten hold roughly 13%. Sequencing used peripheral blood. The source of these receptors is an older man who had recovered from COVID-19.

This rearrangement joins TRBV15 to TRBJ2-7; maybe TRBD1 (6 bases). Germline values: CDR1 LNHNV, CDR2 YYDKDF (reference sequence). V lost 0 bases to trimming and J lost 6 bases, with 18 bases between them. The CDR3 has 16 amino acids. CDR3 nucleotides: TGTGCCACCAGCAGAGACGAAACCAGGGGAAGGAGCGAGCAGTACTTC. The encoded protein is CATSRDETRGRSEQYF.

This sequence joins TRBV9 and TRBJ1-3; TRBD1 is a possible D gene (6 bases). Germline V gives CDR1 SGDLS, CDR2 YYNGEE. Trimming shortened V by 3 bases and J by 0 bases, and 13 bases separated the two germline ends. CDR3 length: 16 residues. DNA of the CDR3: TGTGCCAGCAGCGCCCGACAGGCTCCCTCTGGAAACACCATATATTTT. It yields the protein CASSARQAPSGNTIYF.

This clone occurred once. This rearrangement joins TRBV19 to TRBJ1-2; 7 nucleotides agree with TRBD1. Germline CDR1 LNHDA, CDR2 SQIVND (reference sequence). This CDR3 spans 15 amino acids. Trimming removed 6 bases from V and 0 bases from J; junction bases left unmatched: 7. The DNA of the CDR3 is TGTGCCAGTAGACCGGGACAGCGCGCTAACTATGGCTACACCTTC. This sequence encodes CASRPGQRANYGYTF.

The chain joins TRBV4-1 to TRBJ2-1; no clear D gene. V was pared by 0 bases and J by 8 bases, with 2 bases between. This CDR3 comprises 11 residues. Germline CDR1 is MGHRA and CDR2 is YSYEKL. The CDR3 DNA reads TGCGCCAGCAGCCAAGACGATGAGCAGTTCTTC. The encoded protein is CASSQDDEQFF.

V and J are TRBV28 and TRBJ1-2; unclear D gene. CDR3 length equals 14 residues. V was cut by 4 bases and J by 5 bases, with 14 bases left in between. Germline CDR1 MDHEN, CDR2 SYDVKM. The CDR3 coding sequence is TGTGCCAGCAGTTACTCCGCCAGCGGTTATGGCTACACCTTC. This sequence encodes CASSYSASGYGYTF.

The gene calls are TRBV19 and TRBJ2-1; 8 bases line up with TRBD2. The ends lost 2 bases at V and 5 bases at J; junction bases unmatched: 8. Germline V gene lookup returns CDR1 LNHDA and CDR2 SQIVND (reference sequence). The CDR3 totals 16 residues. CDR3 loop: CASSIYPGLANNEQFF. CDR3 coding DNA: TGTGCCAGTAGTATATACCCCGGACTAGCTAACAATGAGCAGTTCTTC. The full variable domain, with the rest looked up from reference TRBV19 and TRBJ2-1, is DGGITQSPKYLFRKEGQNVTLSCEQNLNHDAMYWYRQDPGQGLRLIYYSQIVNDFQKGDIAEGYSVSREKKESFPLTVTSAQKNPTAFYLCASSIYPGLANNEQFFGPGTRLTVL.

The genes are TRBV28 and TRBJ1-3, with D perhaps matching TRBD1 (6 bases). Trimming removed 7 bases at V and 2 bases at J, with 15 bases between. This CDR3 comprises 15 residues. Germline CDR1 is MDHEN and CDR2 is SYDVKM. The CDR3 region has the DNA TGTGCCAGCATCACCGGACAGATCGCTGGAAACACCATATATTTT. It specifies CASITGQIAGNTIYF.

This chain links TRBV11-2 with TRBJ2-2, with 7 bases identical to TRBD1. The CDR3 is 15 amino acids. Germline V gene data show CDR1 as SGHAT and CDR2 as FQNNGV. The V gene end was trimmed by 3 bases and the J gene end by 1 base; junction bases not matched to a gene: 2. CDR3 region: CASSLGQLNTGELFF. CDR3 bases: TGTGCCAGCAGCTTGGGACAGTTGAACACCGGGGAGCTGTTTTTT.

Regarding this clone: Other DNA variants within this sample encode the same CDR3. This rearrangement joins TRBV2 to TRBJ2-2, with 8 bases that match TRBD1. Trimming removed 6 bases from V and 4 bases from J; junction bases left unmatched: 4. The CDR3 sequence is 14 residues long. Germline V gives CDR1 SNHLY, CDR2 FYNNEI. The CDR3 protein is CASRGTGGTGELFF. The CDR3, as DNA: TGTGCCAGCAGGGGGACAGGAGGCACCGGGGAGCTGTTTTTT.

The chain links TRBV14 to TRBJ1-4; 8 bases agree with TRBD1. The V gene's germline CDR1 is SGHDN and CDR2 FVKESK. V shed 3 bases and J 8 bases; nucleotides not matched to a gene: 5. The CDR3 extends over 14 amino acids. The CDR3, as DNA: TGTGCCAGCAGCCAGAGACAGGGGAGAGAAAAACTGTTTTTT. It yields the protein CASSQRQGREKLFF.

This chain joins TRBV9 and TRBJ2-5, with 12 bases matching TRBD1. In germline, CDR1 is SGDLS, CDR2 YYNGEE. V shed 2 bases, J shed 5 bases, and the junction held 13 bases outside the gene matches. This CDR3 region has 18 residues. CDR3 DNA: TGTGCCAGCAGCGTTGGGGGGACAGGGGGCTCAGACTCCGAGACCCAGTACTTC. Translation gives CASSVGGTGGSDSETQYF.

The chain is built from TRBV6-2 or TRBV6-3 and TRBJ1-1, with TRBD1 matching 9 bases. The CDR3 consists of 18 residues. V lost 0 bases, J lost 3 bases, and 11 bases stayed unmatched. Germline V gives CDR1 MNHEY, CDR2 SVGEGT. DNA of the CDR3: TGTGCCAGCAGTTACTCGACGGGACAGGGAGGATGGGACACTGAAGCTTTCTTT. Amino acid sequence: CASSYSTGQGGWDTEAFF.

This clone was detected once. The rearrangement uses TRBV7-9 and TRBJ2-5, with TRBD2 identical over 9 bases. Germline values: CDR1 SEHNR, CDR2 FQNEAQ (reference sequence). This CDR3 is 13 amino acids long. Trimming cost V 11 bases and J 5 bases; bases outside gene matches: 9. The CDR3 loop reads CASQGLAYETQYF. The CDR3 DNA reads TGTGCCTCCCAGGGACTAGCATACGAGACCCAGTACTTC. The whole variable domain, filled in from reference TRBV7-9 and TRBJ2-5, reads DTGVSQNPRHKITKRGQNVTFRCDPISEHNRLYWYRQTLGQGPEFLTYFQNEAQLEKSRLLSDRFSAERPKGSFSTLEIQRTEQGDSAMYLCASQGLAYETQYFGPGTRLLVL.

The rearrangement links TRBV28 to TRBJ1-6; possible D gene TRBD1, 5 bases. The germline V and J ends were trimmed by 10 bases and 0 bases, with 16 bases remaining between them. The CDR3 covers 16 residues. Per germline, CDR1 MDHEN and CDR2 SYDVKM. CDR3 DNA: TGTGCCACCTACGGGACTTTCCGCTCCTATAATTCACCCCTCCACTTT. It yields the protein CATYGTFRSYNSPLHF.

The CDR3 coding sequence is TGTGCCAGCAGTGAGCAGGGAGGGACTCCGTTCTTC. The encoded protein is CASSEQGGTPFF. The J gene is TRBJ2-1, the V gene TRBV6-1; 7 positions agree with TRBD2. The CDR3 has 12 residues. The V gene's germline CDR1 is MNHNS and CDR2 SASEGT. V lost 3 bases and J lost 15; bases outside the gene matches: 8.

V gene TRBV28 combines with J gene TRBJ1-2; D remains unclear. Looked up from germline, CDR1 is MDHEN and CDR2 is SYDVKM. With 6 bases removed from V and 0 bases from J, the gap between germline ends came to 8 bases. This CDR3 has 13 residues. The CDR3 region is CASRNTANYGYTF. CDR3 in DNA: TGTGCCAGCAGGAATACTGCTAACTATGGCTACACCTTC.

The J gene is TRBJ1-5, the V gene TRBV5-5; D remains ambiguous. Trimming shortened V by 0 bases and J by 2 bases, and 15 bases separated the two germline ends. CDR3 length equals 17 residues. Germline lookup yields CDR1 SGHKS and CDR2 YYEKEE (reference sequence). CDR3 sequence (DNA): TGTGCCAGCAGCTTGGACCTAGCGGGTGTCGGCAATCAGCCCCAGCATTTT. It codes for CASSLDLAGVGNQPQHF.

This clone has more than one count but fewer than ten. The chain employs TRBV10-1 and TRBJ2-1, with TRBD2 matching 10 bases. After removal of 0 bases from V and 8 bases from J, the junction contained 10 bases not matched to a gene. The germline CDR1 and CDR2 sequences are WNHNN and SYGVQD (reference sequence). This CDR3 contains 17 residues. The CDR3 region has the DNA TGCGCCAGCAGTGAGTCAGCCAGCGGGAGGGCCGTGGATGAGCAGTTCTTC. This encodes CASSESASGRAVDEQFF.

CDR3 loop: CASSGYRESEAFF. DNA for the CDR3: TGTGCCAGCAGTGGGTACAGGGAATCTGAAGCTTTCTTT. The chain employs TRBV6-4 and TRBJ1-1; D possibly corresponds to TRBD1 (6 bases). The CDR3 has 13 amino acids. V lost 4 bases, J lost 6 bases, and 12 bases lay in between. The germline CDR1 and CDR2 sequences are MRHNA and SNTAGT.

The chain is built from TRBV6-1 and TRBJ2-2; 14 bases are shared with TRBD2. Germline CDR1 MNHNS, CDR2 SASEGT. The V segment lost 3 bases and the J segment 4 bases; nucleotides outside the gene matches: 7. The CDR3 extends over 18 amino acids. For the CDR3, the DNA is TGTGCCAGCAGTGACGGGACTAGCGGGAGTATCAGCACCGGGGAGCTGTTTTTT. Protein: CASSDGTSGSISTGELFF.

V usage is TRBV15 and J usage is TRBJ2-5; D not resolved. CDR3 length equals 13 residues. Germline V CDR1 and CDR2: LNHNV, YYDKDF (reference sequence). Trimming cost V 0 bases and J 5 bases, with 7 bases left between them. The CDR3 DNA is TGTGCCACCAGCAGAGATCGAGCGGAGACCCAGTACTTC. Its protein is CATSRDRAETQYF.

The chain has TRBV5-5 and TRBJ1-4; 8 bases are shared with TRBD1. J gave up 6 bases and V 4 bases, and 8 bases lay outside the gene matches. The germline V gene encodes CDR1 SGHKS and CDR2 YYEKEE (reference sequence). CDR3 size: 15 residues. Here the CDR3 reads CASSLGAGGHEKLFF. The CDR3 DNA sequence: TGTGCCAGCAGCCTTGGGGCAGGGGGCCATGAAAAACTGTTTTTT.

The genes are TRBV6-5 and TRBJ2-7; 9 bases line up with TRBD2. V dropped 6 bases and J dropped 4; count of bases not matched to a gene: 10. CDR3 length equals 15 residues. Germline V gene data show CDR1 as MNHEY and CDR2 as SVGAGI. The CDR3 loop reads CASSKDSGSQYEQYF. The CDR3 DNA reads as TGTGCCAGCAGCAAAGATAGCGGGAGTCAGTACGAGCAGTACTTC.

This clone has more than one count but fewer than ten. This rearrangement joins TRBV5-1 to TRBJ2-5, with TRBD1 identical over 11 bases. V was clipped by 0 bases and J by 5 bases; unmatched bases: 6. Germline V gene data show CDR1 as SGHRS and CDR2 as YFSETQ. This CDR3 region has 16 residues. CDR3 protein: CASSLVPRDRGETQYF. The CDR3 coding sequence is TGCGCCAGCAGCTTGGTTCCCCGGGACAGGGGGGAGACCCAGTACTTC. Using reference TRBV5-1 and TRBJ2-5 for the parts outside the CDR3, the full variable domain is KAGVTQTPRYLIKTRGQQVTLSCSPISGHRSVSWYQQTPGQGLQFLFEYFSETQRNKGNFPGRFSGRQFSNSRSEMNVSTLELGDSALYLCASSLVPRDRGETQYFGPGTRLLVL.

The chain joins TRBV9 to TRBJ2-1; D gene uncertain. Germline-derived CDR1 and CDR2 are SGDLS and YYNGEE. There are 16 residues in the CDR3. Trimming took off 0 bases at V and 0 bases at J, with 10 bases between the two ends. CDR3 DNA sequence: TGTGCCAGCAGCGTAGAACCGGGTTTCTCCTACAATGAGCAGTTCTTC. Its translation is CASSVEPGFSYNEQFF.

The chain carries TRBV29-1 and TRBJ2-3; 7 bases match TRBD1. The CDR3 contains 13 residues. Trimming removed 6 bases from V and 0 bases from J; junction bases left unmatched: 3. The germline CDR1 and CDR2 sequences are SQVTM and ANQGSEA. CDR3 sequence reads: CSVGQSSTDTQYF. The CDR3 DNA follows: TGCAGCGTGGGACAGAGTAGCACAGATACGCAGTATTTT.

This clone was observed a single time. The chain joins TRBV5-4 to TRBJ2-1; D possibly corresponds to TRBD1 (6 bases). The CDR3 spans 13 residues. Germline CDR1 SGHNT, CDR2 YYREEE (reference sequence). V gave up 0 bases and J gave up 5 bases, with 6 bases separating them. This CDR3 reads CASSLGTDNEQFF. DNA for the CDR3: TGTGCCAGCAGCTTGGGGACAGACAATGAGCAGTTCTTC.

The V call is TRBV28, the J call TRBJ2-7; 10 positions agree with TRBD1. The J segment lost 4 bases and the V segment lost 7 bases, leaving 7 bases of the junction unmatched. The CDR3 contains 14 residues. From germline, CDR1 is MDHEN and CDR2 SYDVKM. The chain's CDR3 is CASTQGTGVYEQYF. As DNA, the CDR3 is TGTGCCAGCACCCAAGGGACAGGGGTTTACGAGCAGTACTTC.

In this sample, this clone turned up once. The chain employs TRBV5-6 and TRBJ1-4; a possible D gene is TRBD1 (5 bases). V was clipped by 4 bases and J by 7 bases, with 17 bases between them. Germline loops: CDR1 SGHDT, CDR2 YYEEEE. This CDR3 has 15 residues. The CDR3 reads CASSRAGGQAEKLFF. The CDR3, as DNA: TGTGCCAGCAGCCGGGCGGGGGGTCAGGCTGAAAAACTGTTTTTT.